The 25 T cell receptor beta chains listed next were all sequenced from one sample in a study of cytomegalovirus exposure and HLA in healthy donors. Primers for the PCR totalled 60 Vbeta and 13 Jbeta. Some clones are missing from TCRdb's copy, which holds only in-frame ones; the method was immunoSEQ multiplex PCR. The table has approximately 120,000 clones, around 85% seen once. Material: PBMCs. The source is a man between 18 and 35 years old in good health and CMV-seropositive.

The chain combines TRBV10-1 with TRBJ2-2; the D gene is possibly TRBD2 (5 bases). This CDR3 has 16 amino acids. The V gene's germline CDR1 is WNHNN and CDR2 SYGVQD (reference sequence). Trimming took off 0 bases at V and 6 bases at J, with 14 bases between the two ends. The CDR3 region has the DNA TGCGCCAGCAGTGAGTCGAAGCCGGGGATCCCCGGGGAGCTGTTTTTT. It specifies CASSESKPGIPGELFF.

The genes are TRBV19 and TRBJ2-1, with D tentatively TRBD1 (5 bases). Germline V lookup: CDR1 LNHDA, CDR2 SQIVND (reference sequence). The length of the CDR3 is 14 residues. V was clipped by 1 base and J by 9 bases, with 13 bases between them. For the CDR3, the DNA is TGTGCCAGTAGTATAGGCAAAGGGGTCGGTGAGCAGTTCTTC. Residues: CASSIGKGVGEQFF.

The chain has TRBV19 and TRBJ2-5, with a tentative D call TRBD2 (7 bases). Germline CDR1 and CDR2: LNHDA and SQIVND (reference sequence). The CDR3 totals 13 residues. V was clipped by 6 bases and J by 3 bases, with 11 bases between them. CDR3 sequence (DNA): TGTGCCAGTAGAGGGGGGGGAAAAGAGACCCAGTACTTC. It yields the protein CASRGGGKETQYF.

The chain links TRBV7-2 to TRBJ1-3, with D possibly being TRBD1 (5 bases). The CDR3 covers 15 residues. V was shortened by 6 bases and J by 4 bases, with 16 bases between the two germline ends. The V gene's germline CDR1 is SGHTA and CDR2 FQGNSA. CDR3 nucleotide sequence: TGTGCCAGCAGTCGACCTCAGGGTCCAGGAAACACCATATATTTT. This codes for CASSRPQGPGNTIYF. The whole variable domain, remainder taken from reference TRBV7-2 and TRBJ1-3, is GAGVSQSPSNKVTEKGKDVELRCDPISGHTALYWYRQSLGQGLEFLIYFQGNSAPDKSGLPSDRFSAERTGGSVSTLTIQRTQQEDSAVYLCASSRPQGPGNTIYFGEGSWLTVV.

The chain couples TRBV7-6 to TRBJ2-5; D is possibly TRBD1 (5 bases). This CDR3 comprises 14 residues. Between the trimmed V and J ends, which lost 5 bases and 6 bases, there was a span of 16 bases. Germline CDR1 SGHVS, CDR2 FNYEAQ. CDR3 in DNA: TGTGCCAGCAGCAAGGGGTTGTTTGGAAAGACCCAGTACTTC. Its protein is CASSKGLFGKTQYF.

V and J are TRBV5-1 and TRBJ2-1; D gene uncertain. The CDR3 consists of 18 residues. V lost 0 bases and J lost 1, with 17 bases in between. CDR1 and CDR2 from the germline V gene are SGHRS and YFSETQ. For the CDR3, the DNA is TGCGCCAGCAGCTTGGCCGAAAATCAAGACTTTTCCTACAATGAGCAGTTCTTC. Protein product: CASSLAENQDFSYNEQFF. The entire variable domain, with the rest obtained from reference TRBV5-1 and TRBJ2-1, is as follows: KAGVTQTPRYLIKTRGQQVTLSCSPISGHRSVSWYQQTPGQGLQFLFEYFSETQRNKGNFPGRFSGRQFSNSRSEMNVSTLELGDSALYLCASSLAENQDFSYNEQFFGPGTRLTVL.

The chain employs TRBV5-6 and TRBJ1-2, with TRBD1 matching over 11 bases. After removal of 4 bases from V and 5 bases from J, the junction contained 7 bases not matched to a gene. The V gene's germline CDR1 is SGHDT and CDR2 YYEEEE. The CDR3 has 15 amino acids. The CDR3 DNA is TGTGCCAGCAGCCGGACAGGGGGCGAGGTGTATGGCTACACCTTC. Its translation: CASSRTGGEVYGYTF.

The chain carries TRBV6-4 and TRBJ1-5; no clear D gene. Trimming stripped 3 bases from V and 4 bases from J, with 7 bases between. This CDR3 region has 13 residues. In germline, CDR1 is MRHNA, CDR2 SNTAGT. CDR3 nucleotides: TGTGCCAGCAGTGAGGCATGGAATCAGCCCCAGCATTTT. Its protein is CASSEAWNQPQHF.

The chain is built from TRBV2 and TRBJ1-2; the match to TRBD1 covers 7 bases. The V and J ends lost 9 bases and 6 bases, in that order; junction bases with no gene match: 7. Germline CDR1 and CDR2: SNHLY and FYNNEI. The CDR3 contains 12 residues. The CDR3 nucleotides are TGTGCCAGTACAGGGGTTTTAGATGGCTACACCTTC. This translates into CASTGVLDGYTF.

CDR3 sequence reads: CASSETSGGADTQYF. CDR3 DNA sequence: TGTGCCAGCAGTGAGACTAGCGGGGGGGCAGATACGCAGTATTTT. The V gene is TRBV6-4, the J gene TRBJ2-3, with 14 bases identical to TRBD2. Germline V CDR1 and CDR2: MRHNA, SNTAGT. V lost 3 bases, J lost 4 bases, and 0 bases stayed unmatched. The CDR3 is 15 residues long.

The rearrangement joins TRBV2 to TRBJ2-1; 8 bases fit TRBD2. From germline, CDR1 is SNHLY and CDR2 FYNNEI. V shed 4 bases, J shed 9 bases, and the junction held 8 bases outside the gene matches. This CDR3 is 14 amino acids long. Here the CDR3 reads CASSGRGLGGEQFF. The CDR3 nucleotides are TGTGCCAGCAGTGGGCGGGGACTAGGTGGTGAGCAGTTCTTC.

As DNA, the CDR3 is TGCGCCAGCAGCCAATCGACAGGGATCAATTCACCCCTCCACTTT. This encodes CASSQSTGINSPLHF. The rearrangement joins TRBV4-3 to TRBJ1-6, with 7 bases matching TRBD1. CDR3 length: 15 residues. Trimming cost V 2 bases and J 7 bases; bases outside gene matches: 5. Per the germline V gene, CDR1 is LGHNA and CDR2 is YSLEER.

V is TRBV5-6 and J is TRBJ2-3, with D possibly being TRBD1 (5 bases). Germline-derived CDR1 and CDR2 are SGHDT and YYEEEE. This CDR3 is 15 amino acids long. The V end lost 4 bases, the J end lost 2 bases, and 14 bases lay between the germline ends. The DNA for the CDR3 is TGTGCCAGCAGCCTCAGGGAACGACTCACAGATACGCAGTATTTT. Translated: CASSLRERLTDTQYF.

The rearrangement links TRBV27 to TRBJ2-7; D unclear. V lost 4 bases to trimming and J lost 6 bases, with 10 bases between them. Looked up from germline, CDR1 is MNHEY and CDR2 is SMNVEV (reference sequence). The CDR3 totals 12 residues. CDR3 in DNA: TGTGCCAGCAGTTCCCCCGGCGGCGAGCAGTACTTC. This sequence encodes CASSSPGGEQYF.

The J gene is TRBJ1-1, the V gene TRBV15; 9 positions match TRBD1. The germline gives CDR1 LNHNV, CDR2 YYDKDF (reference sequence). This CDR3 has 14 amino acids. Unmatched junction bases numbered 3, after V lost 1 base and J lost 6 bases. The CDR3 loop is CATSRGDRAAEAFF. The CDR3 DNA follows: TGTGCCACCAGCAGAGGGGACAGGGCCGCTGAAGCTTTCTTT.

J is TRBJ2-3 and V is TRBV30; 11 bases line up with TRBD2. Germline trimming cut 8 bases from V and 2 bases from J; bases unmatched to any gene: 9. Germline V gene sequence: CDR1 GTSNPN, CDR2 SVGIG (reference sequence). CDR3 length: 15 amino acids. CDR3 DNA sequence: TGTGCCACAAAACGGGGACTAGCGGACACAGATACGCAGTATTTT. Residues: CATKRGLADTDTQYF.

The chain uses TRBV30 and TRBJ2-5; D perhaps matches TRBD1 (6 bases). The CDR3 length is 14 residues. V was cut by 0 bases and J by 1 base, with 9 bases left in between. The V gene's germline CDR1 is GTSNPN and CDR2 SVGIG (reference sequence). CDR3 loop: CAWSVRGTQETQYF. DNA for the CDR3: TGTGCCTGGAGTGTGAGGGGGACCCAAGAGACCCAGTACTTC. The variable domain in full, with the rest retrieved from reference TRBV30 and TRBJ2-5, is SQTIHQWPATLVQPVGSPLSLECTVEGTSNPNLYWYRQAAGRGLQLLFYSVGIGQISSEVPQNLSASRPQDRQFILSSKKLLLSDSGFYLCAWSVRGTQETQYFGPGTRLLVL.

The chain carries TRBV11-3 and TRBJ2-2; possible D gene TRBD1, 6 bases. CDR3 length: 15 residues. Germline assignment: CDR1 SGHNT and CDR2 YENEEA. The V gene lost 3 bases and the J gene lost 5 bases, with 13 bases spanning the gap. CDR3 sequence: CASSLSQGRTGELFF. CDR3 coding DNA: TGTGCCAGCAGCTTGTCACAGGGAAGGACCGGGGAGCTGTTTTTT.

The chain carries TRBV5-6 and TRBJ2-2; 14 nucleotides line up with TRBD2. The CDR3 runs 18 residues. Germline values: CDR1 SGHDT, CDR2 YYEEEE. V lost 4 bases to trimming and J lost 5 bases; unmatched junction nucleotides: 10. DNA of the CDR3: TGTGCCAGCAGCCCACCGACTAGCGGGGGGGCGGATACCGGGGAGCTGTTTTTT. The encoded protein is CASSPPTSGGADTGELFF. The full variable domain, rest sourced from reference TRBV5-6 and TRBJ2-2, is DAGVTQSPTHLIKTRGQQVTLRCSPKSGHDTVSWYQQALGQGPQFIFQYYEEEERQRGNFPDRFSGHQFPNYSSELNVNALLLGDSALYLCASSPPTSGGADTGELFFGEGSRLTVL.

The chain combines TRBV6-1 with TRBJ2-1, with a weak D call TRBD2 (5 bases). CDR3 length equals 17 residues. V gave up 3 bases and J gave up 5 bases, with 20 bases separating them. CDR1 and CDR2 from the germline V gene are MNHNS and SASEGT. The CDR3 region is CASSDRGSRPPHNEQFF. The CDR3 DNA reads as TGTGCCAGCAGTGACCGGGGTTCCCGCCCTCCCCACAATGAGCAGTTCTTC.

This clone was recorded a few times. The CDR3 reads CASSLAEETQYF. The DNA for the CDR3 is TGCGCCAGCAGCTTGGCTGAAGAGACCCAGTACTTC. The chain links TRBV5-1 to TRBJ2-5; no firm D call. V was shortened by 0 bases and J by 3 bases, with 3 bases between the two germline ends. CDR1 and CDR2 (germline): SGHRS, YFSETQ. The CDR3 is made up of 12 amino acids.

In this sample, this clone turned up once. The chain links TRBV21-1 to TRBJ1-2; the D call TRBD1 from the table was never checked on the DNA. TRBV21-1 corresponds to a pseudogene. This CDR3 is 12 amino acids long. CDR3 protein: CARLQGNYGYTF. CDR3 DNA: TGTGCCAGGTTACAGGGGAACTATGGCTACACCTTC.

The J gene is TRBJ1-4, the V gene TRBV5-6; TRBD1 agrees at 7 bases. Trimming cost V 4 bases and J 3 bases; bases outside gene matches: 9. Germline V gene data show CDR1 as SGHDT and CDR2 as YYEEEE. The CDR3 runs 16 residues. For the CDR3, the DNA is TGTGCCAGCAGCCCAGAGGTTGGGACAGCTAATGAAAAACTGTTTTTT. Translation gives CASSPEVGTANEKLFF.

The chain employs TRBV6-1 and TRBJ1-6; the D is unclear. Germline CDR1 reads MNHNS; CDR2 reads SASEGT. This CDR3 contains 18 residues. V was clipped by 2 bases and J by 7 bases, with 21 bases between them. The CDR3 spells CASSERSDPGGENSPLHF. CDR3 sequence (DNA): TGTGCCAGCAGTGAAAGGAGCGACCCCGGAGGAGAGAATTCACCCCTCCACTTT.

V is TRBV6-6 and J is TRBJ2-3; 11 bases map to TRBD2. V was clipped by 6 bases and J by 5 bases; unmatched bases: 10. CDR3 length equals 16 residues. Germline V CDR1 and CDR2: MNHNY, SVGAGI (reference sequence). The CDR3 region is CASSDLGLAELDTQYF. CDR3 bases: TGTGCCAGCAGCGACTTGGGACTAGCGGAACTAGATACGCAGTATTTT.